This TCR beta chain was identified during a study of shared clonotypes between healthy human individuals. Study results and caveats: It was only blood that was sampled, and tissue repertoires likely differ. When compared with the clonotypes that were shared by all four sorted-subset donors, the non-shared clonotypes turned out to have lower generation probabilities.

There are 11 residues in the CDR3. Per the germline V gene, CDR1 is LNHDA and CDR2 is SQIVND (reference sequence). Trimming pared 2 bases from V and 9 bases from J, leaving 4 bases between. CD45RA-negative memory and CD45RA+ naive subsets were split from the CD4+ cells. The protocol was immunoSEQ multiplex PCR, while the TCRdb copy is restricted to in-frame clones and leaves out a portion. This sample has 1.6 million or so clones, with 98% found just once. For this clone: Its cognate antigen is unknown.

The material sequenced was naive CD4+ T cells sorted from blood. Subset meaning: CD45RA+ positively selected. The receptor was isolated from a man in his thirties or forties in good health. The chain joins TRBV19 to TRBJ2-2; D is ambiguous. CDR3 in amino acids: CASSINWELFF. CDR3 DNA: TGTGCCAGTAGTATAAACTGGGAGCTGTTTTTT.